Listed below are T cell receptor beta chains from one sample, sequenced in a study of T cell responses to AZD1222 COVID-19 vaccine. Repertoires were generated with immunoSEQ multiplex PCR, while TCRdb's copy carries only in-frame clones and drops some. The sample lists some 130,000 clones, around 90% occurring once. Sequences were derived from peripheral blood, sampled 28 days after the second AZD1222 dose. The receptors were gathered from an adult who received the AZD1222 COVID-19 vaccine. CDR3s include the opening cysteine and the closing phenylalanine or tryptophan. Fields, in order: D gene, V gene, J gene, clone size, CDR3 protein, CDR3 DNA. The D gene is left open where the match is weak. Not all rows give a size; the values are once, few, many and, for expanded clones, a class.

NA	TRBV6-6	TRBJ2-1	NA	CASSARGAAYNEQFF	TGTGCCAGCAGTGCCCGGGGGGCAGCCTACAATGAGCAGTTCTTC
NA	TRBV10-3	TRBJ1-3	once	CAISTVDSEGNTIYF	TGTGCCATCAGCACCGTGGACAGCGAAGGAAACACCATATATTTT
NA	TRBV24-1	TRBJ1-4	NA	CATSEATNEKLFF	TGTGCCACCAGTGAGGCAACTAATGAAAAACTGTTTTTT
NA	TRBV3-1/TRBV3-2	TRBJ2-1	NA	CASSQEGYNEQFF	TGTGCCAGCAGCCAAGAGGGCTACAATGAGCAGTTCTTC
TRBD1	TRBV18	TRBJ1-1	NA	CASSPLQNRGGTEAFF	TGTGCCAGCTCACCTCTACAGAACAGGGGAGGGACTGAAGCTTTCTTT
NA	TRBV18	TRBJ2-3	NA	CASSPSPGVGDTQYF	TGTGCCAGCTCACCATCCCCAGGAGTGGGGGATACGCAGTATTTT
TRBD2	TRBV7-9	TRBJ2-2	NA	CASSLEAGGSTGELFF	TGTGCCAGCAGCTTAGAAGCGGGAGGATCAACCGGGGAGCTGTTTTTT
TRBD1	TRBV18	TRBJ1-6	NA	CASSPWDSFNSPLHF	TGTGCCAGCTCACCATGGGACAGCTTTAATTCACCCCTCCACTTT
NA	TRBV5-1	TRBJ2-5	NA	CASSLGGRTDQETQYF	TGCGCCAGCAGCTTGGGCGGGCGAACGGATCAAGAGACCCAGTACTTC
NA	TRBV19	TRBJ1-1	NA	CASSRGSSGPTEAFF	TGTGCCAGTAGCCGAGGCTCGTCAGGGCCCACTGAAGCTTTCTTT
NA	TRBV6-6	TRBJ2-2	NA	CASSYPQEELFF	TGTGCCAGCAGTTACCCCCAAGAGGAGCTGTTTTTT
TRBD1	TRBV29-1	TRBJ1-2	NA	CSVDRDSPGYTF	TGCAGCGTAGACCGGGACAGCCCAGGCTACACCTTC
NA	TRBV6-2/TRBV6-3	TRBJ1-2	NA	CASSPDSPSAYGYTF	TGTGCCAGCAGTCCAGACAGTCCGTCCGCGTATGGCTACACCTTC
TRBD1	TRBV7-9	TRBJ1-1	once	CASSRDRENTEAFF	TGTGCCAGCAGCCGGGACAGGGAGAACACTGAAGCTTTCTTT
NA	TRBV9	TRBJ2-3	NA	CASSPRGSRADTQYF	TGTGCCAGCAGCCCCCGGGGGAGTCGGGCAGATACGCAGTATTTT
NA	TRBV2	TRBJ1-6	NA	CASRPAKTGGNSPLHF	TGTGCCAGCAGACCGGCCAAAACGGGGGGTAATTCACCCCTCCACTTT
NA	TRBV12-3/TRBV12-4	TRBJ1-1	NA	CASSPFRDGEAFF	TGTGCCAGCAGCCCCTTTCGGGACGGTGAAGCTTTCTTT
NA	TRBV19	TRBJ1-6	NA	CASRWGRDTPLANSPLHF	TGTGCCAGTAGATGGGGTAGGGACACCCCCCTCGCGAATTCACCCCTCCACTTT
TRBD1	TRBV6-6	TRBJ2-2	NA	CASSSRQGHTGELFF	TGTGCCAGCAGTTCGAGACAGGGACACACCGGGGAGCTGTTTTTT
NA	TRBV9	TRBJ1-2	NA	CASKGTSLNYGYTF	TGTGCCAGCAAGGGCACCTCCCTTAACTATGGCTACACCTTC
TRBD1	TRBV5-1	TRBJ2-3	NA	CASSLGDRVTDTQYF	TGCGCCAGCAGCTTGGGTGACAGGGTTACAGATACGCAGTATTTT
TRBD2	TRBV5-1	TRBJ2-1	NA	CASSLDGTGTSGRAREQFF	TGCGCCAGCAGCTTGGATGGGACAGGGACTAGCGGGAGGGCCAGGGAGCAGTTCTTC
NA	TRBV25-1	TRBJ2-1	NA	CASTPHPMPYNEQFF	TGTGCCAGCACCCCTCATCCGATGCCCTACAATGAGCAGTTCTTC
TRBD1	TRBV29-1	TRBJ2-2	NA	CSARDRTNTGELFF	TGCAGCGCCAGGGACAGAACGAACACCGGGGAGCTGTTTTTT
NA	TRBV4-3	TRBJ2-1	once	CASSQGSGDPNEQFF	TGCGCCAGCAGCCAAGGAAGTGGGGATCCCAATGAGCAGTTCTTC